This TCR beta chain was identified during a study of T cells after yellow fever vaccination. Looking at the study overall: Using CD3, CD45RA, CCR7 and CD95, the EM, EMRA, CM and Tscm memory subsets were sorted.

Study-level findings and limits: Re-detected after boosting: most primary clones, almost 97% of CD4 and 80% to 90% of CD8. At day 0, almost all vaccine-responding clonotypes escaped detection in the sorted memory subsets. Within FACS-sorted repertoires, abundant clonotypes contaminating from the bulk population could be present.

The CDR3 spans 15 residues. Germline loops: CDR1 KGHSH, CDR2 LQKENI. Trimming shortened V by 2 bases and J by 3 bases, and 10 bases separated the two germline ends. In TCRdb, the 5' RACE reads were re-called with MiXCR into one record per CDR3 protein. The top ten clones hold less than 25% of a sample with approximately 32,000 distinct CDR3 sequences, 6% to 8.5% of them seen once. In its sample, this clonotype was seen a few times. The specimen comprised PBMCs, either bulk or a sorted T-cell subset (CD4+, CD8+, memory, or dextramer-sorted; not recorded which), sampled on the day of the first yellow fever vaccination. The chain joins TRBV18 to TRBJ2-2; D is perhaps TRBD2 (6 bases). The clonotype comes from a young man who received the YFV17D yellow fever vaccine. This CDR3 is CASSPWRGDTGELFF. CDR3 coding DNA: TGTGCCAGCTCACCATGGCGGGGAGACACCGGGGAGCTGTTTTTT.